The entry below gives a single TCR beta chain sequence along with its context. Germline assignment: CDR1 MNHEY and CDR2 SVGAGI. CDR3 size: 11 residues. The V and J ends lost 3 bases and 6 bases respectively, with 5 bases between them. This record comes from a study of T cells in Graves' hyperthyroidism and ophthalmopathy. What was amplified from RNA transcripts were TCR beta CDR3 regions. The HTBI primer set served for first-round RT-PCR of the TCR CDR3. TCRdb independently ran MiXCR on the multiplex PCR reads; one entry per CDR3 protein. The top ten hold over 15% of the sample, which has more than 500,000 distinct CDR3 sequences, around 46% seen once. Clinical symptoms, serum thyroxine, TRAb, thyroid ultrasound and orbital computed tomography informed diagnoses.

V is TRBV6-5 and J is TRBJ1-1; D is ambiguous. Sequenced: peripheral blood or thyroid tissue (not recorded which). The TCR sequence derives from an adult woman with Graves' disease, either hyperthyroidism or ophthalmopathy (not recorded which). CDR3 coding DNA: TGTGCCAGCAGTTATCATGCTGAAGCTTTCTTT. This gives the protein CASSYHAEAFF.